This T cell receptor beta chain was sequenced in a study of T cell responses to AZD1222 COVID-19 vaccine (dated by TCRdb to 2020 to 2023). Turning to the overall study: A total of approximately 250 trial participants underwent TCR sequencing, of whom about 210 had received two doses of AZD1222 and roughly 26 had received two doses of the MenACWY control vaccine. Trial participants were enrolled by age into subgroups of 18-55, 56-69 and 70-plus years, and about 150, 27 and 61 TCR-sequenced participants, respectively, were included in these subgroups. Results and caveats for the whole study, not just this receptor: Vaccine-associated CD4 TCRs spanned the whole spike protein, with dominant responses in regions 160-218 and 743-854. Spike-specific TCR breadth and depth rose significantly after two AZD1222 doses compared with day 0 and with MenACWY recipients. Epitopes outside the regions mutated in the B.1.351 and B.1.1.7 variants were reportedly recognized by nearly half of the unique spike-specific TCRs. The 56-69-year group was small, and its depth increase did not reach significance, likely because of low power. Conclusions about previously exposed vaccinees were limited because only six AZD1222 recipients were SARS-CoV-2 seropositive at baseline. No day 14 peak-response samples were available, so repertoires were characterized only after the peak T cell response. Participants were mostly white British and included more females than males, and it was suggested by the authors that clonal diversity may have been underestimated.

This clone appeared once. Which antigen it targets is not known. No clone much larger than this one lies a single base away; base qualities are absent. In light of the paper, this sample's time point label describes: about 28 days (+/-7) after the second vaccine dose. AZD1222 recipients given second doses at about 4 weeks or at about 12 weeks were pooled, since spike-specific TCR depth and breadth were not found to differ between the two schedules. The vaccinee samples were drawn from two UK trials, COV001 and COV002, one of which was a single-blind randomized controlled phase 2/3 trial testing AZD1222 (ChAdOx1 nCoV-19) in healthy adults. For TCRbeta chain sequencing, PBMC samples were collected from trial participants at day 0 and at day 28 after the second dose. The CDR3 regions of human TCRbeta chains were subjected to immunosequencing. Per the source publication's procedure: Repertoire TCRs were checked for matches against a reference library of SARS-CoV-2-specific TCRs that had been generated using the MIRA antigen-specificity platform. Breadth was defined as the fraction of unique TCRs that were SARS-CoV-2-associated, and depth was defined as the fraction of total T cells that were SARS-CoV-2-associated. Using the MIRA data, every spike-specific TCR was mapped to the spike region that the TCR reacted to and assigned to either a CD4 or a CD8 class. Log10-transformed breadth and depth values were compared by one-way ANOVA with Sidak's multiple comparisons tests. Sourced from immuneACCESS, this table was stored by TCRdb with only in-frame sequences that have V and J called. A share of the clones is absent; for the studies checked, an unresolved V gene accounts for under half, and the remainder has no known explanation. The DNA gave D and trimming, while V, J and clone size come from that table. The sample table shows some 200,000 clones, and approximately 90% are seen once. The top ten clonotypes cover 20% to 30% of the sample.

The receptor was derived from an adult who received the AZD1222 COVID-19 vaccine. The sequenced sample was peripheral blood, obtained 28 days after the second AZD1222 dose.

The encoded CDR3 is CATSDHQGLTDTQYF. The nucleotide sequence reads TGTGCCACCAGTGATCATCAGGGTCTCACAGATACGCAGTATTTT. The chain was built from TRBV24-1 and TRBJ2-3; TRBD1 is perhaps the D gene, given 5 matching bases. Looking up the germline V gene yields CDR1 KGHDR and CDR2 SFDVKD. The V end loses 3 bases and the J end loses 2 bases, and a stretch of 11 bases separates them. The CDR3 has 15 amino acids, counting the end cysteine and phenylalanine. Only the CDR3 portion is preserved as DNA: 45 bases, with reading frame beginning at the first base.